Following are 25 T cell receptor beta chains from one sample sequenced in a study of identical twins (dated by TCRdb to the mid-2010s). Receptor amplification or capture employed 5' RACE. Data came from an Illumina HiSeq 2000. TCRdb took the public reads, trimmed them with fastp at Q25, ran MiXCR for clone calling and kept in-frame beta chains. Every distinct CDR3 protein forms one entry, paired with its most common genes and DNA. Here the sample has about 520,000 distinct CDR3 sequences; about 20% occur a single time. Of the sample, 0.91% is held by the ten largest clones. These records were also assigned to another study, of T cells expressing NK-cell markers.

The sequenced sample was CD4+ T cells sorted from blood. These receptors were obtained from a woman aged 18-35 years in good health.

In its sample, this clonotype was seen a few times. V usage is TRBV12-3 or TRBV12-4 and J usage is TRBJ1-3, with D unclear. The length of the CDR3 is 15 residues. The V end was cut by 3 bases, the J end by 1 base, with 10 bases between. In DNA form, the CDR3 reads TGTGCCAGCAGTTTCCCCCAAGGGTCTGGAAACACCATATATTTT. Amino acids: CASSFPQGSGNTIYF.

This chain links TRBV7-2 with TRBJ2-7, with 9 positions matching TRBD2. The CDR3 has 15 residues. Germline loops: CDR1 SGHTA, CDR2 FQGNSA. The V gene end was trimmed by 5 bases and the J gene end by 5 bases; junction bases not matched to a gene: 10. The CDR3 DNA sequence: TGTGCCAGCAGCGACAGCGGGACTAGCTTGGACGAGCAGTACTTC. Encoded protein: CASSDSGTSLDEQYF.

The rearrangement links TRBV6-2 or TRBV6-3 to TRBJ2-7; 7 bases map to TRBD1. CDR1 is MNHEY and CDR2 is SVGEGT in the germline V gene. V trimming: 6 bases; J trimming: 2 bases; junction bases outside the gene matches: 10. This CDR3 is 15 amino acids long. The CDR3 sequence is CASRDTGTATYEQYF. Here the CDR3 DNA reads TGTGCCAGCAGGGATACCGGGACAGCAACCTACGAGCAGTACTTC.

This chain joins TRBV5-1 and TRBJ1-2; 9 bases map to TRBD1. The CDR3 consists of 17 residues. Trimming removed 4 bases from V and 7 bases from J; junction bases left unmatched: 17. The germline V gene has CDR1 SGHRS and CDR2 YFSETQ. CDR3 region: CASSPDIRQGVIGGYTF. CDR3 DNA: TGCGCCAGCAGCCCGGATATAAGACAGGGGGTAATCGGTGGCTACACCTTC.

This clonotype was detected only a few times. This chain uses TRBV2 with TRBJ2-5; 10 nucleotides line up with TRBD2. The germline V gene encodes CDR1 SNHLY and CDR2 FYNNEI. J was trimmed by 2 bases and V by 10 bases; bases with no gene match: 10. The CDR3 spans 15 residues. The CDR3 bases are TGTGCCACCAAGGGAGGACTAGCGGAGCAAGAGACCCAGTACTTC. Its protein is CATKGGLAEQETQYF. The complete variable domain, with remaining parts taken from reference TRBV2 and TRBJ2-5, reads EPEVTQTPSHQVTQMGQEVILRCVPISNHLYFYWYRQILGQKVEFLVSFYNNEISEKSEIFDDQFSVERPDGSNFTLKIRSTKLEDSAMYFCATKGGLAEQETQYFGPGTRLLVL.

CDR3 in amino acids: CASSIQDRGRQYF. DNA of the CDR3: TGTGCCAGCAGCATTCAGGACAGGGGGCGGCAGTACTTC. The rearrangement links TRBV7-3 to TRBJ2-7, with 11 bases identical to TRBD1. There are 13 residues in the CDR3. Trimming cost V 5 bases and J 9 bases; bases outside gene matches: 6. Per the germline V gene, CDR1 is SGHTA and CDR2 is FQGTGA.

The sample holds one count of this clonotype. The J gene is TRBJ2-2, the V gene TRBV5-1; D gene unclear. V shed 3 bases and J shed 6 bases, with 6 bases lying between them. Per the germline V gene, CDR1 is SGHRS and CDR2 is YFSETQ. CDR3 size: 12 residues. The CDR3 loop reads CASSSVAGELFF. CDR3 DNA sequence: TGCGCCAGCAGCTCCGTGGCCGGGGAGCTGTTTTTT.

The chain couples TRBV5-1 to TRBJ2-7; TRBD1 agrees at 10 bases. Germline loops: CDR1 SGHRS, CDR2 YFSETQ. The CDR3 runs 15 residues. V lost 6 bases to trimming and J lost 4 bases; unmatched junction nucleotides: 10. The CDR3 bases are TGCGCCAGCAAATTGGGCCCGGGACAGGGGTACGAGCAGTACTTC. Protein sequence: CASKLGPGQGYEQYF.

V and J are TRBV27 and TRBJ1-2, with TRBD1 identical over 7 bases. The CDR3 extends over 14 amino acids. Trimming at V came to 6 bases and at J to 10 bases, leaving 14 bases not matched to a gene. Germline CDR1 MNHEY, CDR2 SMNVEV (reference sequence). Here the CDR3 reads CASRPTLTGVDYTF. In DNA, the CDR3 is TGTGCCAGCAGACCAACGTTAACAGGGGTGGACTACACCTTC.

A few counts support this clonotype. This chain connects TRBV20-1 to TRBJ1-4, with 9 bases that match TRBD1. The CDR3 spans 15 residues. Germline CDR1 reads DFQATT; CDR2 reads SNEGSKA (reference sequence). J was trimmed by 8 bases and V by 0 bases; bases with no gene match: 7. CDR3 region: CSARDGTGIREKLFF. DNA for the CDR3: TGCAGTGCTAGAGATGGGACAGGGATTCGGGAAAAACTGTTTTTT.

The CDR3: CSATGGNGYTF. The CDR3, as DNA: TGCAGTGCTACAGGGGGCAATGGCTACACCTTC. The chain recombines TRBV20-1 with TRBJ1-2, with 8 bases fitting TRBD1. Trimming removed 4 bases from V and 6 bases from J; junction bases left unmatched: 1. This CDR3 region has 11 residues. Germline lookup yields CDR1 DFQATT and CDR2 SNEGSKA (reference sequence).

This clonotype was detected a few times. In nucleotides, the CDR3 is TGTGCCTGCGGACTCCAGGACTATGGCTACACCTTC. Translated, it gives CACGLQDYGYTF. The chain joins TRBV10-3 to TRBJ1-2; no clear D. Deletions cut 11 bases from V and 3 bases from J, with 13 bases between. The germline V gene encodes CDR1 ENHRY and CDR2 SYGVKD. The CDR3 has 12 amino acids.

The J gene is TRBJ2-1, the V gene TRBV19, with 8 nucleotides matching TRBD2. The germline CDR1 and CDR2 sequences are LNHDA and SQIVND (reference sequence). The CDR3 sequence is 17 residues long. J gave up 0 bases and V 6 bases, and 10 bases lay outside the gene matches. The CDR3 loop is CASSVGIGRASYNEQFF. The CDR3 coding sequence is TGTGCCAGTAGCGTGGGGATCGGGAGGGCCTCCTACAATGAGCAGTTCTTC.

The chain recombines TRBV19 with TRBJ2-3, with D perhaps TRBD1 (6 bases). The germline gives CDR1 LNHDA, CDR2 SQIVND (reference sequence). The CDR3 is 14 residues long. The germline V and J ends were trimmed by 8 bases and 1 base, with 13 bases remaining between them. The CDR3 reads CASRRGRGTDTQYF. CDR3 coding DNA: TGTGCCAGTCGCAGGGGTCGGGGCACAGATACGCAGTATTTT. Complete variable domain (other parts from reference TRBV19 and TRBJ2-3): DGGITQSPKYLFRKEGQNVTLSCEQNLNHDAMYWYRQDPGQGLRLIYYSQIVNDFQKGDIAEGYSVSREKKESFPLTVTSAQKNPTAFYLCASRRGRGTDTQYFGPGTRLTVL.

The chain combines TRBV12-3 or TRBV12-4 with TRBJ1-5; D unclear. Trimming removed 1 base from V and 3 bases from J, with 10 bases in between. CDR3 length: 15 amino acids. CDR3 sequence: CASSLESGNNQPQHF. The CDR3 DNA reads TGTGCCAGCAGTTTAGAGTCGGGGAACAATCAGCCCCAGCATTTT.

As DNA, the CDR3 is TGTGCCAGCAGCCCTGATCCGGGACTAGCGATTAACTCCTACAATGAGCAGTTCTTC. Its translation: CASSPDPGLAINSYNEQFF. This chain links TRBV7-8 with TRBJ2-1, with 10 bases identical to TRBD2. With V trimmed by 5 bases and J by 0 bases, 13 bases remained unmatched. The CDR3 extends over 19 amino acids. Germline assignment: CDR1 SGHVS and CDR2 FQNEAQ.

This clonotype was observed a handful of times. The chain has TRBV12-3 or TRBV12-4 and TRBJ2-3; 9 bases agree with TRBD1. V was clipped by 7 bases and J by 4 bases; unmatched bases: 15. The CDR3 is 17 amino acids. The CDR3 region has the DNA TGTGCCAGCACCTCTCAACGAGGACAGGGGAAGTCAGATACGCAGTATTTT. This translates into CASTSQRGQGKSDTQYF.

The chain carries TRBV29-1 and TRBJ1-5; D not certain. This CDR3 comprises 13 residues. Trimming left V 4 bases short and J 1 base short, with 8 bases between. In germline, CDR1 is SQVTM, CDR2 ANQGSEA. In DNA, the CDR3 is TGCAGCGTTGGATCGAGCAGCAATCAGCCCCAGCATTTT. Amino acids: CSVGSSSNQPQHF.

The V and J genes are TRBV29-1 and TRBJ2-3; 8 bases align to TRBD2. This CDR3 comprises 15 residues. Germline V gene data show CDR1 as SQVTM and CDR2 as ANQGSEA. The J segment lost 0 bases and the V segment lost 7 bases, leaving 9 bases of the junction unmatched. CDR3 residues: CSGGRTSGSTDTQYF. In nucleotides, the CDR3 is TGCAGCGGCGGCCGTACTAGCGGTAGCACAGATACGCAGTATTTT.

The CDR3 bases are TGTGCCAGCACGATGCGGGGCAGTCAAGCTTTCTTT. Translation: CASTMRGSQAFF. This chain connects TRBV2 to TRBJ1-1; possibly TRBD1 for D (5 bases). Per germline, CDR1 SNHLY and CDR2 FYNNEI. The V end lost 7 bases, the J end lost 9 bases, and 15 bases lay between the germline ends. The CDR3 totals 12 residues. Variable domain in full (rest from reference TRBV2 and TRBJ1-1): EPEVTQTPSHQVTQMGQEVILRCVPISNHLYFYWYRQILGQKVEFLVSFYNNEISEKSEIFDDQFSVERPDGSNFTLKIRSTKLEDSAMYFCASTMRGSQAFFGQGTRLTVV.

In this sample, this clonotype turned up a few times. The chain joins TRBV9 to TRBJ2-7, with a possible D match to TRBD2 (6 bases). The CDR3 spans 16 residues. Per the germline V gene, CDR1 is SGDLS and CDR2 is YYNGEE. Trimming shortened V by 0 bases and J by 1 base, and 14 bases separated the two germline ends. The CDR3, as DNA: TGTGCCAGCAGCGTAGAGGCCGGGGCGGGATCCTACGAGCAGTACTTC. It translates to CASSVEAGAGSYEQYF.

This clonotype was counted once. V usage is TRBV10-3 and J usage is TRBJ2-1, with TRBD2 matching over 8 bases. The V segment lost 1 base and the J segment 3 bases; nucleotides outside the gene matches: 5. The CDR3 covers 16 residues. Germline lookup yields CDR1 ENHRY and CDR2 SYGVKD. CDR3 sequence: CAISELTAGGYNEQFF. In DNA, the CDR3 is TGTGCCATCAGTGAGTTAACGGCGGGAGGCTACAATGAGCAGTTCTTC.

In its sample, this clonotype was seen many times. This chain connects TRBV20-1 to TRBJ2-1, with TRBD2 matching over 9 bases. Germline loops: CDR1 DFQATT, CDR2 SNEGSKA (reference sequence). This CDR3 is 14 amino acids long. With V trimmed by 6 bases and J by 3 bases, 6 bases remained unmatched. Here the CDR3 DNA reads TGCAGTGCAAACGGACTAGCGAACTACAATGAGCAGTTCTTC. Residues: CSANGLANYNEQFF.

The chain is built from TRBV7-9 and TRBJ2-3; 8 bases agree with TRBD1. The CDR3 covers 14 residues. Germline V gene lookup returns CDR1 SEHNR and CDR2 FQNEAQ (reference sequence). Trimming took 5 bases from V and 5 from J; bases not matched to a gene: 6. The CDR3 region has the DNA TGTGCCAGCAGCGCCCAACAGGGGGTAGATACGCAGTATTTT. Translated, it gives CASSAQQGVDTQYF.

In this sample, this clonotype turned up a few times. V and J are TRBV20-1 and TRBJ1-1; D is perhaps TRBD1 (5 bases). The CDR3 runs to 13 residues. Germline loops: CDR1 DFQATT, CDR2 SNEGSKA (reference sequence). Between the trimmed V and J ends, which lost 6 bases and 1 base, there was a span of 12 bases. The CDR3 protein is CSANLGGNTEAFF. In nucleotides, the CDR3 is TGCAGTGCAAACCTCGGGGGGAACACTGAAGCTTTCTTT.